Below are 5 T cell receptor beta chains sequenced from a single sample in a study of somatic mutations in cytotoxic T cells in rheumatoid arthritis. Measured with immunoSEQ multiplex PCR; TCRdb has only the in-frame clones, and not every one. The sample consists of several thousand clones, around 77% of them appearing once. The sample was CD8+ T cells sorted from blood, taken at a follow-up visit. The source is a woman aged 70-85 years with rheumatoid arthritis.

This clone was counted between two and nine times. Here the CDR3 DNA reads TGTGCCAGCGGAAGAGATCAGCCCCAGCATTTT. Translated: CASGRDQPQHF. This chain links TRBV27 with TRBJ1-5; D remains ambiguous. Germline CDR1 and CDR2: MNHEY and SMNVEV (reference sequence). This CDR3 has 11 amino acids. The germline V and J ends were trimmed by 8 bases and 5 bases, with 7 bases remaining between them.

J is TRBJ2-1 and V is TRBV19, with D unclear. This CDR3 has 15 amino acids. V shed 3 bases and J shed 8 bases, with 17 bases lying between them. Germline V CDR1 and CDR2: LNHDA, SQIVND (reference sequence). The CDR3 loop is CASSMDSPSSYEQFF. As DNA, the CDR3 is TGTGCCAGTAGTATGGATTCCCCATCTTCGTATGAGCAGTTCTTC.

The rearrangement joins TRBV7-9 to TRBJ2-7, with 10 bases identical to TRBD1. This CDR3 is 15 amino acids long. V shed 5 bases, J shed 2 bases, and the junction held 6 bases outside the gene matches. CDR1 and CDR2 from the germline V gene are SEHNR and FQNEAQ (reference sequence). The CDR3 spells CASSDSGTGAYEQYF. For the CDR3, the DNA is TGTGCCAGCAGCGACTCCGGGACAGGGGCCTACGAGCAGTACTTC.

The chain uses TRBV10-3 and TRBJ2-3, with D unresolved. In germline, CDR1 is ENHRY, CDR2 SYGVKD. The V end lost 5 bases, the J end lost 2 bases, and 17 bases lay between the germline ends. This CDR3 comprises 16 residues. For the CDR3, the DNA is TGTGCCATCAGTAGGAATCAAGGCCGGGCCACAGATACGCAGTATTTT. Residues: CAISRNQGRATDTQYF.

This clone was observed a handful of times. The chain is built from TRBV5-1 and TRBJ2-7; D unclear. The CDR3 contains 12 residues. From germline, CDR1 is SGHRS and CDR2 YFSETQ. V dropped 1 base and J dropped 2 bases, with 4 bases sitting between them. The CDR3 DNA sequence: TGCGCCAGCAGCTTGACCGCCTACGAGCAGTACTTC. Protein: CASSLTAYEQYF.